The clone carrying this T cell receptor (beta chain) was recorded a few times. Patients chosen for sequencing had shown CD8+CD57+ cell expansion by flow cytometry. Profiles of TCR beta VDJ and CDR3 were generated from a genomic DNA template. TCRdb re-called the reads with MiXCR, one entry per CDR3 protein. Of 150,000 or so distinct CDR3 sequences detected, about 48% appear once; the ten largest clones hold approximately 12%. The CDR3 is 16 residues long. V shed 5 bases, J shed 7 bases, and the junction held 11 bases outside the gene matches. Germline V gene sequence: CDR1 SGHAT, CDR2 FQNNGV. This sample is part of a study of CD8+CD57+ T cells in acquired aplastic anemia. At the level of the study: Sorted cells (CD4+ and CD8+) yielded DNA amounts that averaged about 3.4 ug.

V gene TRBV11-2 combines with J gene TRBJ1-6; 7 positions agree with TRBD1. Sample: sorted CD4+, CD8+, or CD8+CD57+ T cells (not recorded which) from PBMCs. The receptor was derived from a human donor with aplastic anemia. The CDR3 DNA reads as TGTGCCAGCAGCCTCGACAGGGCATTGGCCAATTCACCCCTCCACTTT. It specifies CASSLDRALANSPLHF.